This is a list of T cell receptor beta chains from one sample in a study of T cells in Graves' hyperthyroidism and ophthalmopathy. TCRdb redid the calling of the multiplex PCR reads with MiXCR, one entry per CDR3 protein. The repertoire holds over 250,000 distinct CDR3 sequences, with approximately 13% as singletons. Input material: blood. The receptors derive from a woman in her forties with Graves' ophthalmopathy. CDR3s include the opening cysteine and the closing phenylalanine or tryptophan. The D gene is left open where the match is weak. Some rows have no size entry. The others give once, few or many, or a class for an expanded clone.

.	few	TRBV4-1	TRBJ2-7	TGCGCCAGCAGCCAAGATCTGGGGTTTGGGGAGCAGTACTTC	CASSQDLGFGEQYF
TRBD1	.	TRBV10-3	TRBJ1-5	TGTGCCATCAGTGAGACGGGGACAGGGGACAATCAGCCCCAGCATTTT	CAISETGTGDNQPQHF
TRBD2	.	TRBV5-1	TRBJ2-5	TGCGCCAGCAGCTTATCGGGGGGGCCGGAGACCCAGTACTTC	CASSLSGGPETQYF
.	many	TRBV27	TRBJ1-1	TGTGCCAGCAGGCACAGGGCCTTGAACACTGAAGCTTTCTTT	CASRHRALNTEAFF
TRBD2	few	TRBV20-1	TRBJ2-3	TGCAGTGCTAGGCCCCTAGCGGGTTACGCAGATACGCAGTATTTT	CSARPLAGYADTQYF
.	many	TRBV24-1	TRBJ2-3	TGTGCCACCAGTGATCGTGGCAGCCAGAGGGATACGCAGTATTTT	CATSDRGSQRDTQYF
TRBD2	many	TRBV20-1	TRBJ2-5	TGCAGTGCTTACCTTGGCGGGCTAGCGGCCTTGGAGACCCAGTACTTC	CSAYLGGLAALETQYF
.	.	TRBV28	TRBJ1-5	TGTGCCAGCACCCCGATACCCAATCAGCCCCAGCATTTT	CASTPIPNQPQHF
TRBD2	many	TRBV27	TRBJ2-1	TGTGCCAGCACGGAACTAGCGGGAGGGCAGGGGGATGAGCAGTTCTTC	CASTELAGGQGDEQFF
.	many	TRBV15	TRBJ2-3	TGTGCCACCAGCAGAGGAGGGGAGTTCAGCACAGATACGCAGTATTTT	CATSRGGEFSTDTQYF
TRBD1	.	TRBV6-1	TRBJ1-6	TGTGCCAGCAGGGTTGGACAGGGTAATTCACCCCTCCACTTT	CASRVGQGNSPLHF
TRBD1	many	TRBV7-8	TRBJ1-1	TGTGCCAGCACCAACAGGGGGGACACTGAAGCTTTCTTT	CASTNRGDTEAFF
.	few	TRBV30	TRBJ1-5	TGTGCCTGGAGTGTAGGGCAGCGCAATCAGCCCCAGCATTTT	CAWSVGQRNQPQHF
TRBD1	few	TRBV29-1	TRBJ1-2	TGCAGCGTCACCGGGACAGGGGGTTATGGCTACACCTTC	CSVTGTGGYGYTF
TRBD1	many	TRBV12-3/TRBV12-4	TRBJ1-1	TGTGCCAGCAGTAGCCAGGGGGCAAAGACTGAAGCTTTCTTT	CASSSQGAKTEAFF
.	many	TRBV20-1	TRBJ2-5	TGCAGTGCTAGAGATCCGTCCACGGGTCAAGAGACCCAGTACTTC	CSARDPSTGQETQYF
.	many	TRBV6-1	TRBJ2-7	TGTGCCAGCAGTTCCGCGGGGCTTATCTCCTACGAGCAGTACTTC	CASSSAGLISYEQYF
.	.	TRBV5-1	TRBJ1-2	TGCGCCAGCAGCTTGTTGGGTTCGAACTATGGCTACACCTTC	CASSLLGSNYGYTF
TRBD2	.	TRBV20-1	TRBJ2-1	TGCAGTGCCCCCATTCGGGAGGGCTACAATGAGCAGTTCTTC	CSAPIREGYNEQFF
.	.	TRBV5-1	TRBJ1-3	TGCGCCAGCAGCTTGGCAGGGGCTGGAAACACCATATATTTT	CASSLAGAGNTIYF
TRBD2	many	TRBV20-1	TRBJ2-1	TGCAGTGCTCTCGGACTAGCGTCATACAATGAGCAGTTCTTC	CSALGLASYNEQFF
TRBD2	many	TRBV10-3	TRBJ2-1	TGTGCCAGCTGCGGGGGTGGTTCATACAATGAGCAGTTCTTC	CASCGGGSYNEQFF
.	.	TRBV28	TRBJ1-2	TGTGCCAGCAGTTTATGGGCGAATTCGGACGTCGACTACACCTTC	CASSLWANSDVDYTF
.	many	TRBV12-3/TRBV12-4	TRBJ2-2	TGTGCCAGCGGGCCAAGGGGATTTAACACCGGGGAGCTGTTTTTT	CASGPRGFNTGELFF
.	many	TRBV27	TRBJ1-5	TGTGCCAGCAGTTTATCGATCGGGGGTAGATCGCCCCAGCATTTT	CASSLSIGGRSPQHF
.	.	TRBV9	TRBJ2-1	TGTGCCAGCAGCGTAGTTGACGTAACGGGGCCAGCAAATGAGCAGTTCTTC	CASSVVDVTGPANEQFF
.	.	TRBV18	TRBJ1-1	TGTGCCAGCTCACCTCTAGATAACACTGAAGCTTTCTTT	CASSPLDNTEAFF
TRBD1	.	TRBV7-2	TRBJ2-7	TGTGCCAGCAGCTTTGCCGGGACAGGGGATCGCGAGCAGTACTTC	CASSFAGTGDREQYF
TRBD1	many	TRBV27	TRBJ1-1	TGTGCCAGCAGTTTCGACAGGGGATACACTGAAGCTTTCTTT	CASSFDRGYTEAFF
.	many	TRBV20-1	TRBJ1-2	TGCAGTGCTAGAGATCTCTTCGGCTCTAACTATGGCTACACCTTC	CSARDLFGSNYGYTF
.	.	TRBV19	TRBJ1-2	TGTGCCAGTAGTATAGGGCGGAACTATGGCTACACCTTC	CASSIGRNYGYTF
.	few	TRBV6-4	TRBJ2-3	TGTGCCAGCAGTGACTCAGCTGGGCTAGCGCAGTATTTT	CASSDSAGLAQYF
.	.	TRBV6-5	TRBJ2-2	TGTGCCAGCAGTTACCCGGGTGTGGGGGGCCAGAACACCGGGGAGCTGTTTTTT	CASSYPGVGGQNTGELFF
TRBD2	few	TRBV6-1	TRBJ2-7	TGTGCCAGCCGGGAGGGCTCCTACGAGCAGTACTTC	CASREGSYEQYF
TRBD2	few	TRBV6-1	TRBJ2-1	TGTGCCAGCAGACCCTCCCCGGGGGCGGGAGGAGACAATGAGCAGTTCTTC	CASRPSPGAGGDNEQFF
.	.	TRBV24-1	TRBJ2-2	TGTGCCACCAGCACTCCTAACGAATGGGGAGCCGGGGAGCTGTTTTTT	CATSTPNEWGAGELFF